The entry below describes one TCR beta chain. Its antigen is undetermined. CDR3 length: 14 amino acids. The germline gives CDR1 MNHNS, CDR2 SASEGT. V lost 11 bases, J lost 1 base, and 14 bases lay in between. The data originate from a study of T cell clones after liver transplantation. Whole-study context: HCV positivity affected three of eight recipients; the rest lacked autoimmune or viral indications. Study conclusions and caveats: The donor-reactive repertoire was only partly measurable in a couple of subjects, lacking donor cells.

Using immunoSEQ multiplex PCR, the repertoire was profiled, and TCRdb retains in-frame clones only, with some absent. The sample records more than 75,000 clones, over 80% being singletons. The chain couples TRBV6-1 to TRBJ1-4; D possibly corresponds to TRBD1 (6 bases). The sample consisted of CD4+ T cells from blood, taken 45 to 46 months after liver transplant. The sequence derives from a human patient who received a liver transplant. Some T cells here may be from the graft donor. CDR3 coding DNA: TGTGCCTGCTACGAGGGGGGAACTAATGAAAAACTGTTTTTT. It is translated as CACYEGGTNEKLFF.